These 13 T cell receptor beta chains were sequenced from one sample in a study of blood T cell repertoires in COVID-19. TCRdb's table, derived via immunoSEQ multiplex PCR, lists solely in-frame clones and lacks some. Here the sample spans just under 350,000 clones, around 91% being singletons. The sequenced sample was peripheral blood. These receptors originate from a woman aged 18-29 years who had recovered from COVID-19.

The genes are TRBV5-4 and TRBJ2-3, with 11 bases lining up with TRBD2. The ends lost 0 bases at V and 4 bases at J; junction bases unmatched: 4. CDR1 is SGHNT, CDR2 YYREEE, per germline (reference sequence). The CDR3 has 16 residues. The CDR3 nucleotides are TGTGCCAGCAGCTTGGGTTTAGCGGGAGGGCCAGATACGCAGTATTTT. This codes for CASSLGLAGGPDTQYF.

This clone has only one observation. Other DNA sequences of this sample code for an identical CDR3. The V and J genes are TRBV24-1 and TRBJ1-1, with 7 bases identical to TRBD1. V trimming: 7 bases; J trimming: 1 base; junction bases outside the gene matches: 2. Germline loops: CDR1 KGHDR, CDR2 SFDVKD. The CDR3 is 13 residues long. The DNA of the CDR3 is TGTGCCACCAGCCGACAGGGGAACACTGAAGCTTTCTTT. It yields the protein CATSRQGNTEAFF.

The chain joins TRBV5-5 to TRBJ1-4; 8 bases align to TRBD1. V lost 3 bases and J lost 8; bases outside the gene matches: 9. The germline CDR1 and CDR2 sequences are SGHKS and YYEKEE (reference sequence). This CDR3 is 15 amino acids long. The CDR3 sequence: CASSWTGTGNEKLFF. CDR3 nucleotide sequence: TGTGCCAGCAGCTGGACAGGGACGGGCAACGAAAAACTGTTTTTT.

The rearrangement joins TRBV15 to TRBJ2-1, with D perhaps TRBD2 (7 bases). Germline V CDR1 and CDR2: LNHNV, YYDKDF (reference sequence). V was shortened by 0 bases and J by 6 bases, with 12 bases between the two germline ends. The CDR3 runs to 15 residues. DNA of the CDR3: TGTGCCACCAGCAGAGATCGGGGGGCAGGCAATGAGCAGTTCTTC. Its translation is CATSRDRGAGNEQFF.

The V call is TRBV11-3, the J call TRBJ2-2, with TRBD2 as a possible D gene (6 bases). The CDR3 loop spans 15 amino acids. Germline CDR1 and CDR2: SGHNT and YENEEA. V was clipped by 5 bases and J by 2 bases, with 12 bases between them. This CDR3 is CASSRRDLNTGELFF. In nucleotides, the CDR3 is TGTGCCAGCAGCCGGAGGGACTTAAACACCGGGGAGCTGTTTTTT.

The gene calls are TRBV9 and TRBJ2-7; 10 bases align to TRBD1. Losses at the gene ends were 0 bases for V and 5 bases for J; bases not matched to a gene: 8. Per the germline V gene, CDR1 is SGDLS and CDR2 is YYNGEE. The CDR3 loop spans 16 amino acids. The CDR3 reads CASSVAGDRGLDEQYV. The CDR3 DNA reads as TGTGCCAGCAGCGTAGCCGGGGACAGGGGTTTGGACGAGCAGTACGTC.

This rearrangement joins TRBV5-6 to TRBJ2-7, with TRBD2 matching over 7 bases. The V and J ends lost 0 bases and 6 bases, in that order; junction bases with no gene match: 6. This CDR3 contains 14 residues. Per germline, CDR1 SGHDT and CDR2 YYEEEE. The CDR3 coding sequence is TGTGCCAGCAGCTTGGGTGCAGGACTAGGCGAGCAGTACGTC. Translated, it gives CASSLGAGLGEQYV.

V and J are TRBV20-1 and TRBJ2-3; TRBD2 agrees at 7 bases. CDR3 length equals 14 residues. The trim removed 3 bases at V and 2 bases at J, leaving 5 bases unmatched. The germline V gene has CDR1 DFQATT and CDR2 SNEGSKA (reference sequence). The CDR3 reads CSASGGDTTDTQYF. The CDR3 DNA follows: TGCAGTGCTAGTGGGGGGGATACCACAGATACGCAGTATTTT.

The chain is built from TRBV7-2 and TRBJ1-5; 7 bases fit TRBD1. V was pared by 5 bases and J by 6 bases, with 10 bases of the junction left unmatched. The CDR3 totals 15 residues. Germline CDR1 reads SGHTA; CDR2 reads FQGNSA. As DNA, the CDR3 is TGTGCCAGCAGCGTACACGATTACAGGGGTCAGCCCCAGCATTTT. This translates into CASSVHDYRGQPQHF.

The chain joins TRBV6-5 to TRBJ2-3, with 13 positions matching TRBD2. CDR1 and CDR2 from the germline V gene are MNHEY and SVGAGI. Unmatched junction bases numbered 2, after V lost 8 bases and J lost 0 bases. The CDR3 length is 15 residues. The CDR3, as DNA: TGTGCCAGCGGGACTAGCGGGATGAGCACAGATACGCAGTATTTT. It codes for CASGTSGMSTDTQYF.

CDR3: CASSPTAGGWEQYV. CDR3 DNA sequence: TGTGCCAGCTCACCCACAGCGGGAGGGTGGGAGCAGTACGTC. The chain links TRBV18 to TRBJ2-7; 10 bases are a match to TRBD2. In germline, CDR1 is KGHSH, CDR2 LQKENI. Germline trimming cut 3 bases from V and 7 bases from J; bases unmatched to any gene: 6. This CDR3 comprises 14 residues.

The chain recombines TRBV6-4 with TRBJ1-1; 8 positions match TRBD1. The CDR3 is made up of 17 amino acids. After removal of 0 bases from V and 1 base from J, the junction contained 7 bases not matched to a gene. The germline V gene has CDR1 MRHNA and CDR2 SNTAGT. The CDR3 region has the DNA TGTGCCAGCAGTGACTCAGTGCAGGGGGCGCAGAACACTGAAGCTTTCTTT. Its translation: CASSDSVQGAQNTEAFF.

The genes are TRBV4-1 and TRBJ2-1; weak D call: TRBD2 (5 bases). The CDR3 sequence is 14 residues long. Germline lookup yields CDR1 MGHRA and CDR2 YSYEKL. Between the trimmed V and J ends, which lost 3 bases and 7 bases, there was a span of 13 bases. The CDR3 sequence is CASSQVGSLNEQFF. CDR3 in DNA: TGCGCCAGCAGCCAGGTTGGGAGTTTGAATGAGCAGTTCTTC.